This T cell receptor (beta chain) originates from a study of technical replicates of blood from several donors. Measured with immunoSEQ multiplex PCR; TCRdb has only the in-frame clones, and not every one. The sample comprises around 100,000 clones, over 90% of which are singletons, and 0.34% rests with the top ten. The clonotype comes from a human donor in good health. The source material was T cells isolated from PBMCs.

The CDR3 DNA reads TGTGCCAGCAAGATGGTAGCGGGACTGGTCGGCGGGGAGCTGTTTTTT. It specifies CASKMVAGLVGGELFF. V gene TRBV27 combines with J gene TRBJ2-2, with 8 bases lining up with TRBD2. V lost 7 bases and J lost 7; bases outside the gene matches: 14. CDR3 length equals 16 residues. CDR1 and CDR2 from the germline V gene are MNHEY and SMNVEV (reference sequence).